A single sample is the source of the 29 T cell receptor beta chains below, sequenced in a study of graft-versus-host responses after intestinal transplantation. Sequenced by immunoSEQ multiplex PCR; TCRdb stores in-frame clones only, minus some. The table records 150,000 or so clones, about nine tenths of them present only once. These receptors have no known antigen. Sequences were derived from unstimulated CD4+ T cells sorted from spleen or lymph node cells, sampled before intestinal transplant. Receptor source: a human donor who received an intestinal transplant.

J is TRBJ2-1 and V is TRBV7-3; the D is unclear. The germline gives CDR1 SGHTA, CDR2 FQGTGA. There are 13 residues in the CDR3. V gave up 1 base and J gave up 4 bases, with 5 bases separating them. CDR3 region: CASSLNRYNEQFF. The CDR3 bases are TGTGCCAGCAGCTTAAATAGATACAATGAGCAGTTCTTC.

In its sample, this clone was seen once. The rearrangement links TRBV14 to TRBJ2-7, with 8 bases lining up with TRBD2. V was clipped by 4 bases and J by 6 bases; unmatched bases: 11. CDR1 is SGHDN and CDR2 is FVKESK in the germline V gene. This CDR3 contains 15 residues. The CDR3 is CASSLGGLGIGEQYF. The CDR3 DNA sequence: TGTGCCAGCAGCCTGGGGGGACTAGGAATTGGCGAGCAGTACTTC. Full variable domain (remainder filled in from reference TRBV14 and TRBJ2-7): EAGVTQFPSHSVIEKGQTVTLRCDPISGHDNLYWYRRVMGKEIKFLLHFVKESKQDESGMPNNRFLAERTGGTYSTLKVQPAELEDSGVYFCASSLGGLGIGEQYFGPGTRLTVT.

This sequence joins TRBV28 and TRBJ2-7, with 14 bases fitting TRBD2. V shed 6 bases and J 3 bases; nucleotides not matched to a gene: 4. Germline V gene data show CDR1 as MDHEN and CDR2 as SYDVKM. The CDR3 runs 15 residues. The CDR3 region is CASRGLAGVRYEQYF. The CDR3 DNA is TGTGCCAGCAGGGGACTAGCGGGAGTTCGCTACGAGCAGTACTTC.

The chain combines TRBV19 with TRBJ1-2, with a weak D call TRBD1 (5 bases). This CDR3 is 12 amino acids long. Trimming stripped 4 bases from V and 8 bases from J, with 11 bases between. Germline values: CDR1 LNHDA, CDR2 SQIVND (reference sequence). The CDR3 coding sequence is TGTGCCAGTAGTACACGGGGGGGAGGCTACACCTTC. Residues: CASSTRGGGYTF.

The chain joins TRBV4-1 to TRBJ1-1, with 8 bases identical to TRBD1. The germline V gene has CDR1 MGHRA and CDR2 YSYEKL. The CDR3 contains 14 residues. The J segment lost 0 bases and the V segment lost 4 bases, leaving 1 base of the junction unmatched. The CDR3 nucleotides read TGCGCCAGCAGCCGACAGGGGATGAACACTGAAGCTTTCTTT. It is translated as CASSRQGMNTEAFF.

The chain uses TRBV28 and TRBJ2-5; TRBD1 might be the D (5 bases). There are 12 residues in the CDR3. V was pared by 3 bases and J by 4 bases, with 6 bases between. Germline values: CDR1 MDHEN, CDR2 SYDVKM. The CDR3 reads CASSFRAETQYF. In nucleotides, the CDR3 is TGTGCCAGCAGTTTCAGGGCAGAGACCCAGTACTTC.

V gene TRBV7-9 combines with J gene TRBJ1-6, with 11 bases matching TRBD1. V dropped 3 bases and J dropped 10; count of bases not matched to a gene: 5. CDR3 length: 15 amino acids. Per the germline V gene, CDR1 is SEHNR and CDR2 is FQNEAQ (reference sequence). This CDR3 reads CASSLTGTGGSPLHF. In DNA, the CDR3 is TGTGCCAGCAGCTTGACCGGGACAGGGGGATCACCCCTCCACTTT.

The chain links TRBV4-3 to TRBJ2-1, with D perhaps TRBD1 (5 bases). The length of the CDR3 is 14 residues. V was pared by 6 bases and J by 13 bases, with 22 bases between. Germline V gene data show CDR1 as LGHNA and CDR2 as YSLEER. The CDR3 DNA sequence: TGCGCCAGCAGACCGAATTTGGAGCAGGGCTCTCAGTTCTTC. Residues: CASRPNLEQGSQFF.

This chain links TRBV18 with TRBJ2-1; 9 nucleotides align to TRBD2. Germline lookup yields CDR1 KGHSH and CDR2 LQKENI. This CDR3 has 18 amino acids. The trim removed 2 bases at V and 6 bases at J, leaving 14 bases unmatched. The CDR3 here is CASSPFGSGSWPGNEQFF. DNA of the CDR3: TGTGCCAGCTCACCATTCGGTAGCGGGAGTTGGCCTGGCAATGAGCAGTTCTTC.

This sequence joins TRBV5-1 and TRBJ1-1; TRBD1 matches 10 bases. The CDR3 covers 15 residues. The ends lost 4 bases at V and 3 bases at J; junction bases unmatched: 6. Germline CDR1 SGHRS, CDR2 YFSETQ. This CDR3 reads CASSRDRGSDTEAFF. In DNA form, the CDR3 reads TGCGCCAGCAGCAGGGACAGGGGATCGGACACTGAAGCTTTCTTT.

The chain has TRBV28 and TRBJ2-7; 12 bases fit TRBD2. The length of the CDR3 is 15 residues. Germline V gene lookup returns CDR1 MDHEN and CDR2 SYDVKM. The V gene end was trimmed by 6 bases and the J gene end by 2 bases; junction bases not matched to a gene: 5. The CDR3 DNA reads as TGTGCCAGCAGACCTAGCGGGAGGGCTGCCTACGAGCAGTACTTC. This sequence encodes CASRPSGRAAYEQYF.

The CDR3 DNA is TGTGCCAGCAGTGAAGGGTGGGTCCCGGGCACTGAAGCTTTCTTT. Translation gives CASSEGWVPGTEAFF. The chain is built from TRBV6-1 and TRBJ1-1; D is unresolved. CDR1 and CDR2 (germline): MNHNS, SASEGT. With 1 base removed from V and 4 bases from J, the gap between germline ends came to 13 bases. This CDR3 is 15 amino acids long.

The rearrangement joins TRBV10-3 to TRBJ1-1, with D perhaps TRBD1 (5 bases). The CDR3 length is 14 residues. Deletions cut 6 bases from V and 3 bases from J, with 14 bases between. Looked up from germline, CDR1 is ENHRY and CDR2 is SYGVKD. The CDR3 nucleotides are TGTGCCATCAGCGGGACGGGAGGGGACACTGAAGCTTTCTTT. Translation: CAISGTGGDTEAFF.

The J gene is TRBJ1-5, the V gene TRBV4-3, with TRBD1 as a possible D gene (5 bases). V was trimmed by 1 base and J by 7 bases, leaving 8 bases between them. Germline CDR1 is LGHNA and CDR2 is YSLEER. CDR3 length: 13 residues. The CDR3 reads CASSQGWGQPQHF. In DNA, the CDR3 is TGCGCCAGCAGCCAAGGGTGGGGCCAGCCCCAGCATTTT.

This chain links TRBV30 with TRBJ2-1; no definite D call. The V end lost 0 bases, the J end lost 5 bases, and 14 bases lay between the germline ends. The CDR3 length is 15 residues. Looked up from germline, CDR1 is GTSNPN and CDR2 is SVGIG (reference sequence). CDR3 sequence: CAWSVLVQTNNEQFF. CDR3 DNA: TGTGCCTGGAGTGTACTGGTCCAAACTAACAATGAGCAGTTCTTC.

The rearrangement uses TRBV21-1 and TRBJ1-3. TRBV21-1 represents a pseudogene. This CDR3 region has 17 residues. CDR3 amino acids: CASSKKSPTVFGNTIYF. CDR3 in DNA: TGTGCCAGCAGCAAAAAATCCCCGACGGTGTTTGGAAACACCATATATTTT.

V and J are TRBV30 and TRBJ1-1; D unclear. Per germline, CDR1 GTSNPN and CDR2 SVGIG (reference sequence). V shed 4 bases and J shed 12 bases, with 15 bases lying between them. The CDR3 loop spans 11 amino acids. The chain's CDR3 is CAWKLGAGTFF. For the CDR3, the DNA is TGTGCCTGGAAACTTGGCGCGGGGACTTTCTTT.

The chain joins TRBV19 to TRBJ2-2; possibly TRBD1 for D (6 bases). The CDR3 extends over 17 amino acids. Germline-derived CDR1 and CDR2 are LNHDA and SQIVND (reference sequence). Trimming took off 8 bases at V and 4 bases at J, with 23 bases between the two ends. The CDR3: CASAGGAGPGPTGELFF. DNA of the CDR3: TGTGCCAGTGCTGGGGGCGCAGGTCCGGGTCCCACCGGGGAGCTGTTTTTT.

This sequence joins TRBV5-1 and TRBJ2-2, with 12 positions matching TRBD2. The CDR3 spans 18 residues. V trimming: 2 bases; J trimming: 6 bases; junction bases outside the gene matches: 11. Germline CDR1 reads SGHRS; CDR2 reads YFSETQ. In DNA, the CDR3 is TGCGCCAGCAGCTTCCCACGACTAGCGGGAGTGCTGGCCGGGGAGCTGTTTTTT. It is translated as CASSFPRLAGVLAGELFF. Drawing the rest from reference TRBV5-1 and TRBJ2-2, the complete variable domain is KAGVTQTPRYLIKTRGQQVTLSCSPISGHRSVSWYQQTPGQGLQFLFEYFSETQRNKGNFPGRFSGRQFSNSRSEMNVSTLELGDSALYLCASSFPRLAGVLAGELFFGEGSRLTVL.

The chain joins TRBV4-2 to TRBJ2-1, with 10 positions matching TRBD2. Looked up from germline, CDR1 is LGHNA and CDR2 is YNFKEQ. This CDR3 is built from 16 residues. V was pared by 2 bases and J by 4 bases, with 5 bases of the junction left unmatched. CDR3 in DNA: TGTGCCAGCAGCCAATCTCTAGCGGGAGTTTACAATGAGCAGTTCTTC. This encodes CASSQSLAGVYNEQFF.

V gene TRBV19 combines with J gene TRBJ2-7; D possibly corresponds to TRBD2 (7 bases). Trimming cost V 2 bases and J 6 bases, with 20 bases left between them. The germline V gene encodes CDR1 LNHDA and CDR2 SQIVND (reference sequence). The CDR3 spans 16 residues. CDR3 in DNA: TGTGCCAGTAGTATAAGTAGGGGGGGCGCCTCTCCCGAGCAGTACTTC. Translation gives CASSISRGGASPEQYF.

J is TRBJ2-7 and V is TRBV7-9, with D maybe TRBD1 (5 bases). The CDR3 is 13 amino acids. Germline V lookup: CDR1 SEHNR, CDR2 FQNEAQ (reference sequence). The V end lost 0 bases, the J end lost 6 bases, and 9 bases lay between the germline ends. CDR3 bases: TGTGCCAGCAGCTTAGCGACAGAACCCGAGCAGTACTTC. Protein sequence: CASSLATEPEQYF. Full variable domain (rest looked up from reference TRBV7-9 and TRBJ2-7): DTGVSQNPRHKITKRGQNVTFRCDPISEHNRLYWYRQTLGQGPEFLTYFQNEAQLEKSRLLSDRFSAERPKGSFSTLEIQRTEQGDSAMYLCASSLATEPEQYFGPGTRLTVT.

This chain connects TRBV4-3 to TRBJ2-3; no clear D. Germline V lookup: CDR1 LGHNA, CDR2 YSLEER. V lost 0 bases and J 3 bases, leaving 10 bases between the germline ends. This CDR3 has 15 residues. The CDR3 DNA reads as TGCGCCAGCAGCCAAGATCCAAAACCAACAGATACGCAGTATTTT. This translates into CASSQDPKPTDTQYF.

V is TRBV28 and J is TRBJ2-4; TRBD1 is a possible D gene (5 bases). From germline, CDR1 is MDHEN and CDR2 SYDVKM. The ends were cut back, 5 bases at V and 0 bases at J, with 14 bases in the middle. CDR3 length: 16 amino acids. The CDR3 region is CASSPTVTGAKNIQYF. The CDR3 DNA reads TGTGCCAGCAGTCCGACAGTCACAGGAGCCAAAAACATTCAGTACTTC. The variable domain in full, with the rest retrieved from reference TRBV28 and TRBJ2-4, is DVKVTQSSRYLVKRTGEKVFLECVQDMDHENMFWYRQDPGLGLRLIYFSYDVKMKEKGDIPEGYSVSREKKERFSLILESASTNQTSMYLCASSPTVTGAKNIQYFGAGTRLSVL.

The chain carries TRBV6-1 and TRBJ2-1; 13 bases agree with TRBD2. This CDR3 comprises 16 residues. J lost 9 bases, V lost 1 base, and 6 bases had no gene match. The germline V gene encodes CDR1 MNHNS and CDR2 SASEGT. CDR3 in amino acids: CASSEVGLAGNGEQFF. CDR3 coding DNA: TGTGCCAGCAGTGAAGTGGGACTAGCGGGAAATGGTGAGCAGTTCTTC.

The J gene is TRBJ2-7, the V gene TRBV6-4; no firm D call. This CDR3 is 11 amino acids long. The ends were cut back, 6 bases at V and 1 base at J, with 4 bases in the middle. Germline loops: CDR1 MRHNA, CDR2 SNTAGT. The CDR3 is CASRSSYEQYF. In nucleotides, the CDR3 is TGTGCCAGCAGATCATCCTACGAGCAGTACTTC.

The chain carries TRBV2 and TRBJ1-5, with 8 bases that match TRBD1. With V trimmed by 5 bases and J by 11 bases, 5 bases remained unmatched. Looked up from germline, CDR1 is SNHLY and CDR2 is FYNNEI. This CDR3 is 12 amino acids long. The CDR3 protein is CASSPLDRAQHF. The CDR3 nucleotides read TGTGCCAGCAGTCCCTTGGACAGGGCCCAGCATTTT.

The chain couples TRBV7-3 to TRBJ1-1; the D is unclear. The CDR3 consists of 13 residues. CDR1 is SGHTA, CDR2 FQGTGA, per germline. The V and J ends lost 4 bases and 4 bases respectively, with 10 bases between them. The CDR3 loop reads CASSYDILTEAFF. CDR3 bases: TGTGCCAGCAGCTACGATATTCTCACTGAAGCTTTCTTT.

The chain combines TRBV15 with TRBJ2-1; no clear D gene. Trimming removed 0 bases from V and 4 bases from J, with 1 base in between. Germline V gene lookup returns CDR1 LNHNV and CDR2 YYDKDF (reference sequence). CDR3 length: 12 amino acids. CDR3 nucleotides: TGTGCCACCAGCAGAGATTACAATGAGCAGTTCTTC. Encoded protein: CATSRDYNEQFF.